These 7 T cell receptor beta chains originate from one sample sequenced in a study of identifying expanded T cells in peripheral blood. TCRdb's table, derived via immunoSEQ multiplex PCR, lists solely in-frame clones and lacks some. The table lists approximately 130,000 clones, less than 90% of them singletons. What was sequenced was blood. Receptors originate from a person between 18 and 75 years old in good health.

The V gene is TRBV28, the J gene TRBJ2-7, with D unresolved. The CDR3 covers 12 residues. CDR1 MDHEN and CDR2 SYDVKM come from the germline V gene. Trimming stripped 1 base from V and 6 bases from J, with 7 bases between. The CDR3 sequence is CASSLYPSEQYF. CDR3 coding DNA: TGTGCCAGCAGTTTATACCCTAGCGAGCAGTACTTC.

The genes are TRBV7-9 and TRBJ1-2; D is ambiguous. The germline CDR1 and CDR2 sequences are SEHNR and FQNEAQ (reference sequence). CDR3 size: 12 residues. V gave up 5 bases and J gave up 1 base, with 5 bases separating them. This CDR3 reads CASSQINYGYTF. The CDR3 DNA sequence: TGTGCCAGCAGCCAAATTAACTATGGCTACACCTTC.

V usage is TRBV2 and J usage is TRBJ2-1, with D possibly called TRBD1 or TRBD2 (5 bases each). This CDR3 has 17 amino acids. V was clipped by 6 bases and J by 0 bases, with 18 bases between them. CDR1 SNHLY and CDR2 FYNNEI come from the germline V gene. CDR3 coding DNA: TGTGCCAGCAGGGGAGTCGGGGCCCTCAACTCCTACAATGAGCAGTTCTTC. It codes for CASRGVGALNSYNEQFF.

The rearrangement joins TRBV11-3 to TRBJ2-2; the D gene is possibly TRBD2 (6 bases). CDR3 length: 14 amino acids. Trimming took off 4 bases at V and 6 bases at J, with 12 bases between the two ends. CDR1 and CDR2 (germline): SGHNT, YENEEA. The CDR3 DNA follows: TGTGCCAGCAGCTCTAACTGGGGGGCCGGGGAGCTGTTTTTT. Residues: CASSSNWGAGELFF.

This chain uses TRBV5-1 with TRBJ1-6, with D perhaps matching TRBD1 (5 bases). In germline, CDR1 is SGHRS, CDR2 YFSETQ. Trimming left V 0 bases short and J 10 bases short, with 20 bases between. CDR3 length: 17 residues. The CDR3 region is CASSLGRQPTGGSPLHF. DNA for the CDR3: TGCGCCAGCAGCTTGGGGCGACAGCCAACCGGGGGGTCACCCCTCCACTTT.

This clone has a handful of counts. The chain uses TRBV7-3 and TRBJ1-1; D is possibly TRBD1 (6 bases). Germline V CDR1 and CDR2: SGHTA, FQGTGA. The V gene lost 5 bases and the J gene lost 1 base, with 11 bases spanning the gap. The length of the CDR3 is 14 residues. CDR3 loop: CASSPGAGNTEAFF. CDR3 in DNA: TGTGCCAGCAGCCCGGGGGCCGGGAACACTGAAGCTTTCTTT.

V is TRBV5-6 and J is TRBJ1-3; D is unclear. The V end lost 1 base, the J end lost 0 bases, and 8 bases lay between the germline ends. The V gene's germline CDR1 is SGHDT and CDR2 YYEEEE. The CDR3 loop spans 15 amino acids. The CDR3 sequence: CASSLTDGSGNTIYF. CDR3 DNA: TGTGCCAGCAGCTTGACAGACGGCTCTGGAAACACCATATATTTT.